What follows are 21 T cell receptor beta chains derived from one specimen sequenced in a study of T-cell memory formation after mild COVID-19 (dated by TCRdb to about 2021). The library was built by means of 5' RACE. The data were produced on an Illumina NovaSeq 6000. The public reads were reanalyzed by TCRdb: fastp trimming at Q25, MiXCR alignment, in-frame beta chains only. For every CDR3 protein sequence, its rows merge into one entry that carries the most common genes and DNA. This sample holds 250,000 to 300,000 distinct CDR3 sequences; about 17% were observed only once. The leading ten clones occupy approximately 23% of the sample. Specimen: PBMCs or a T cell subset sorted from them (not recorded which). These TCRs come from a man younger than 35 who had mild COVID-19 (a few samples of this study predate the infection). The sample titles of this study are shuffled in the database, so cell type and time point are left out; the donor was told from shared clones.

The J gene is TRBJ2-3, the V gene TRBV18; possibly TRBD1 or TRBD2 for D (5 bases each). Trimming cost V 6 bases and J 4 bases, with 14 bases left between them. The CDR3 totals 14 residues. Germline CDR1 KGHSH, CDR2 LQKENI. CDR3 in DNA: TGTGCCAGCTCCCTGGGGGAAGGCGCAGATACGCAGTATTTT. Translation: CASSLGEGADTQYF.

The V call is TRBV14, the J call TRBJ1-2, with no clear D. The CDR3 extends over 13 amino acids. Germline values: CDR1 SGHDN, CDR2 FVKESK. Trimming removed 0 bases at V and 8 bases at J, with 10 bases between. CDR3 bases: TGTGCCAGCAGCCAAGATTCAGCTGGGGGCTACACCTTC. This encodes CASSQDSAGGYTF.

This rearrangement joins TRBV6-1 to TRBJ2-3; perhaps TRBD1 as D (5 bases). The CDR3 extends over 14 amino acids. Germline V CDR1 and CDR2: MNHNS, SASEGT. Trimming left V 6 bases short and J 0 bases short, with 10 bases between. Here the CDR3 DNA reads TGTGCCAGCAGGGCGACAGAGAGCACAGATACGCAGTATTTT. It encodes CASRATESTDTQYF.

This clonotype was seen more than once but under ten times. The V and J genes are TRBV27 and TRBJ1-5; D remains ambiguous. Germline V gives CDR1 MNHEY, CDR2 SMNVEV (reference sequence). CDR3 length: 14 residues. V dropped 6 bases and J dropped 2 bases, with 11 bases sitting between them. This chain's CDR3 is CASRPLRGNQPQHF. The DNA for the CDR3 is TGTGCCAGCAGGCCTCTGAGGGGCAATCAGCCCCAGCATTTT.

J is TRBJ2-3 and V is TRBV7-2; 13 bases line up with TRBD2. Germline CDR1 SGHTA, CDR2 FQGNSA. J gave up 5 bases and V 5 bases, and 13 bases lay outside the gene matches. This CDR3 contains 18 residues. The CDR3: CASSQRTSGGPLGDTQYF. DNA for the CDR3: TGTGCCAGCAGCCAAAGGACTAGCGGGGGTCCGCTAGGAGATACGCAGTATTTT.

The rearrangement links TRBV27 to TRBJ2-4; the D is unclear. Germline V gene sequence: CDR1 MNHEY, CDR2 SMNVEV (reference sequence). This CDR3 spans 16 amino acids. The ends were cut back, 0 bases at V and 0 bases at J, with 9 bases in the middle. The DNA for the CDR3 is TGTGCCAGCAGTTTATCGTTCGGTCTAGCCAAAAACATTCAGTACTTC. This gives the protein CASSLSFGLAKNIQYF.

This clonotype was picked up a small number of times. V gene TRBV10-3 combines with J gene TRBJ2-5; D could derive from TRBD1 or TRBD2 (5 bases each). This CDR3 region has 15 residues. V lost 4 bases and J lost 4, with 16 bases in between. Germline assignment: CDR1 ENHRY and CDR2 SYGVKD. The CDR3 reads CAISGSRGAGETQYF. CDR3 in DNA: TGTGCCATCAGTGGGAGTCGAGGGGCTGGAGAGACCCAGTACTTC.

This clonotype was seen a few times. V usage is TRBV7-2 and J usage is TRBJ1-2; 7 bases are shared with TRBD1. There are 14 residues in the CDR3. Losses at the gene ends were 3 bases for V and 7 bases for J; bases not matched to a gene: 8. Germline CDR1 and CDR2: SGHTA and FQGNSA. The CDR3 DNA is TGTGCCAGCAGCTTGGGACAGACAAAGGGTGGCTACACCTTC. The encoded protein is CASSLGQTKGGYTF.

This clonotype was observed a few times. The chain has TRBV5-1 and TRBJ2-2; 7 bases fit TRBD2. Germline-derived CDR1 and CDR2 are SGHRS and YFSETQ. The CDR3 covers 17 residues. The V gene end was trimmed by 5 bases and the J gene end by 5 bases; junction bases not matched to a gene: 15. In DNA form, the CDR3 reads TGCGCCAGCAGGCGCGAACCGGGGGGAAGTGGAACCGGGGAGCTGTTTTTT. Amino acid sequence: CASRREPGGSGTGELFF.

This chain uses TRBV12-3 or TRBV12-4 with TRBJ2-1, with D unresolved. The CDR3 is made up of 12 amino acids. Trimming pared 9 bases from V and 3 bases from J, leaving 9 bases between. CDR3 protein: CASRTDYNEQFF. CDR3 coding DNA: TGTGCCAGTCGGACGGACTACAATGAGCAGTTCTTC.

This clonotype has a count of ten or more. The V gene is TRBV11-2, the J gene TRBJ1-6, with 9 bases matching TRBD1. The J segment lost 3 bases and the V segment lost 3 bases, leaving 6 bases of the junction unmatched. The CDR3 sequence is 17 residues long. Germline-derived CDR1 and CDR2 are SGHAT and FQNNGV. DNA for the CDR3: TGTGCCAGCAGCTTTGCGGACAGGGGCCACTATAATTCACCCCTCCACTTT. This gives the protein CASSFADRGHYNSPLHF.

Ten or more counts support this clonotype. This chain's CDR3 is CASSAGTDSSTDTQYF. CDR3 DNA sequence: TGCGCCAGCAGCGCCGGGACGGATAGCAGCACAGATACGCAGTATTTT. The rearrangement uses TRBV5-1 and TRBJ2-3, with D perhaps given as TRBD1 or TRBD2 (5 bases each). The CDR3 runs to 16 residues. Trimming removed 4 bases at V and 0 bases at J, with 15 bases between. The germline gives CDR1 SGHRS, CDR2 YFSETQ. The complete variable domain, with remaining parts taken from reference TRBV5-1 and TRBJ2-3, reads KAGVTQTPRYLIKTRGQQVTLSCSPISGHRSVSWYQQTPGQGLQFLFEYFSETQRNKGNFPGRFSGRQFSNSRSEMNVSTLELGDSALYLCASSAGTDSSTDTQYFGPGTRLTVL.

This clonotype was picked up a small number of times. V gene TRBV27 combines with J gene TRBJ1-2; D unclear. Between the trimmed V and J ends, which lost 0 bases and 4 bases, there was a span of 6 bases. This CDR3 is built from 13 residues. Germline CDR1 MNHEY, CDR2 SMNVEV (reference sequence). The CDR3 here is CASSLSRSYGYTF. The DNA for the CDR3 is TGTGCCAGCAGTTTATCACGGTCCTATGGCTACACCTTC.

This rearrangement joins TRBV6-2 or TRBV6-3 to TRBJ1-5; D possibly corresponds to TRBD1 (5 bases). V lost 5 bases and J 3 bases, leaving 14 bases between the germline ends. This CDR3 spans 15 amino acids. CDR1 MNHEY and CDR2 SVGEGT come from the germline V gene. The CDR3 reads CASSPLTALNQPQHF. CDR3 nucleotides: TGTGCCAGCAGTCCCCTGACAGCACTCAATCAGCCCCAGCATTTT.

This clonotype has only a few counts. V is TRBV6-2 or TRBV6-3 and J is TRBJ2-1; 9 bases map to TRBD1. V dropped 6 bases and J dropped 9; count of bases not matched to a gene: 9. Germline loops: CDR1 MNHEY, CDR2 SVGEGT. This CDR3 contains 14 residues. CDR3 amino acids: CASSLTGQGSEQFF. The DNA for the CDR3 is TGTGCCAGCAGCCTAACCGGACAGGGGAGTGAGCAGTTCTTC.

This chain links TRBV9 with TRBJ1-1; D is perhaps TRBD1 (5 bases). Trimming took 0 bases from V and 7 from J, leaving 16 bases between them. CDR3 length: 15 amino acids. Germline V CDR1 and CDR2: SGDLS, YYNGEE. The CDR3 nucleotides read TGTGCCAGCAGCGTAGGTGCAGGGCACACGGATGAAGCTTTCTTT. It encodes CASSVGAGHTDEAFF. The whole variable domain, remainder taken from reference TRBV9 and TRBJ1-1, is DSGVTQTPKHLITATGQRVTLRCSPRSGDLSVYWYQQSLDQGLQFLIQYYNGEERAKGNILERFSAQQFPDLHSELNLSSLELGDSALYFCASSVGAGHTDEAFFGQGTRLTVV.

This clonotype was found a few times. The chain has TRBV7-2 and TRBJ2-5; 12 nucleotides agree with TRBD2. CDR3 length: 16 amino acids. The germline gives CDR1 SGHTA, CDR2 FQGNSA. The trim removed 4 bases at V and 2 bases at J, leaving 5 bases unmatched. The CDR3 nucleotides are TGTGCCAGCAGCTCAGGACTAGCGGGGTTTCAAGAGACCCAGTACTTC. Its translation is CASSSGLAGFQETQYF.

V gene TRBV19 combines with J gene TRBJ1-5; unclear D gene. The CDR3 is made up of 12 amino acids. Germline lookup yields CDR1 LNHDA and CDR2 SQIVND (reference sequence). V gave up 4 bases and J gave up 4 bases, with 5 bases separating them. The CDR3 DNA reads as TGTGCCAGTAGTAACGGGAATCAGCCCCAGCATTTT. Amino acids: CASSNGNQPQHF. The variable domain in full, with the rest retrieved from reference TRBV19 and TRBJ1-5, is DGGITQSPKYLFRKEGQNVTLSCEQNLNHDAMYWYRQDPGQGLRLIYYSQIVNDFQKGDIAEGYSVSREKKESFPLTVTSAQKNPTAFYLCASSNGNQPQHFGDGTRLSIL.

This clonotype was counted a few times. The V gene is TRBV7-2, the J gene TRBJ2-2; 7 positions match TRBD2. The ends lost 2 bases at V and 3 bases at J; junction bases unmatched: 6. Germline lookup yields CDR1 SGHTA and CDR2 FQGNSA. The length of the CDR3 is 16 residues. The CDR3 region is CASSLLAGHYTGELFF. CDR3 DNA: TGTGCCAGCAGCTTATTAGCGGGTCACTACACCGGGGAGCTGTTTTTT. Based on the CDR3 plus reference TRBV7-2 and TRBJ2-2, the full variable domain is GAGVSQSPSNKVTEKGKDVELRCDPISGHTALYWYRQSLGQGLEFLIYFQGNSAPDKSGLPSDRFSAERTGGSVSTLTIQRTQQEDSAVYLCASSLLAGHYTGELFFGEGSRLTVL.

In this sample, this clonotype turned up a few times. Relative to the germline gene, one junction end is altered; a read error may explain this. DNA of the CDR3: TGTGCCAGCAGCTGGGGACTGTACAGGTTGGACTTC. Its translation: CASSWGLYRLDF. The chain is built from TRBV5-8 and TRBJ2-4, with a possible D match to TRBD2 (6 bases). The germline gives CDR1 SGHTS, CDR2 YDEGEE. The CDR3 is 12 amino acids. The full variable domain, completed using reference TRBV5-8 and TRBJ2-4, is EAGVTQSPTHLIKTRGQQATLRCSPISGHTSVYWYQQALGLGLQFLLWYDEGEERNRGNFPPRFSGRQFPNYSSELNVNALELEDSALYLCASSWGLYRLDFGAGTRLSVL.

V usage is TRBV11-2 and J usage is TRBJ2-7; D uncertain. Germline CDR1 and CDR2: SGHAT and FQNNGV. The ends were cut back, 4 bases at V and 0 bases at J, with 7 bases in the middle. This CDR3 is 13 amino acids long. CDR3 protein: CASSSVPSYEQYF. The CDR3 DNA sequence: TGTGCCAGCAGCTCCGTCCCCTCCTACGAGCAGTACTTC.